This passage covers 20 T cell receptor beta chains from one sample sequenced in a study of blood T cell repertoires in COVID-19. The assay was immunoSEQ multiplex PCR, and TCRdb's table has in-frame clones only and misses some. The repertoire holds nearly 350,000 clones, with under 95% as singletons. Sequenced material: peripheral blood. These receptors were obtained from a woman under 30 who had recovered from COVID-19.

The chain recombines TRBV3-1 (or the pseudogene TRBV3-2) with TRBJ2-3, with 7 bases lining up with TRBD2. The CDR3 is 15 residues long. The junction had 7 bases not matched to a gene; V was cut back by 4 bases and J by 3 bases. The germline CDR1 and CDR2 sequences are LGHDT and YNNKEL (reference sequence). The CDR3 loop reads CASSLRSGMTDTQYF. CDR3 bases: TGTGCCAGCAGCCTCCGCAGCGGGATGACAGATACGCAGTATTTT.

The chain has TRBV11-3 and TRBJ1-1, with D possibly being TRBD1 (5 bases). CDR1 and CDR2 (germline): SGHNT, YENEEA. The CDR3 runs 12 residues. Trimming shortened V by 5 bases and J by 9 bases, and 13 bases separated the two germline ends. For the CDR3, the DNA is TGTGCCAGCAGCCTACGACAGATACAAGCTTTCTTT. It codes for CASSLRQIQAFF. Full variable domain (remainder filled in from reference TRBV11-3 and TRBJ1-1): EAGVVQSPRYKIIEKKQPVAFWCNPISGHNTLYWYLQNLGQGPELLIRYENEEAVDDSQLPKDRFSAERLKGVDSTLKIQPAELGDSAVYLCASSLRQIQAFFGQGTRLTVV.

The rearrangement joins TRBV6-2 or TRBV6-3 to TRBJ1-3; TRBD1 might be the D (6 bases). CDR1 and CDR2 from the germline V gene are MNHEY and SVGEGT. This CDR3 comprises 16 residues. Trimming shortened V by 4 bases and J by 0 bases, and 13 bases separated the two germline ends. In nucleotides, the CDR3 is TGTGCCAGCAGTTCCTACAGGGCCAACTCTGGAAACACCATATATTTT. Translating it yields CASSSYRANSGNTIYF.

DNA for the CDR3: TGTGCCAGCAGATCTAACACTGAAGCTTTCTTT. It yields the protein CASRSNTEAFF. The chain couples TRBV11-3 to TRBJ1-1, with no clear D. The CDR3 has 11 residues. Germline V gene lookup returns CDR1 SGHNT and CDR2 YENEEA. V was cut by 6 bases and J by 2 bases, with 4 bases left in between.

The chain uses TRBV9 and TRBJ1-1, with D perhaps matching TRBD1 (6 bases). The ends were cut back, 3 bases at V and 1 base at J, with 7 bases in the middle. The CDR3 loop spans 13 amino acids. In germline, CDR1 is SGDLS, CDR2 YYNGEE. CDR3 DNA: TGTGCCAGCAGCGCGACAGGGAACACTGAAGCTTTCTTT. Translated, it gives CASSATGNTEAFF. Combining the CDR3 with reference TRBV9 and TRBJ1-1 gives the whole variable domain DSGVTQTPKHLITATGQRVTLRCSPRSGDLSVYWYQQSLDQGLQFLIQYYNGEERAKGNILERFSAQQFPDLHSELNLSSLELGDSALYFCASSATGNTEAFFGQGTRLTVV.

The chain joins TRBV5-1 to TRBJ1-2, with TRBD1 as a possible D gene (6 bases). The CDR3 runs 14 residues. With 3 bases removed from V and 2 bases from J, the gap between germline ends came to 11 bases. Germline V gene lookup returns CDR1 SGHRS and CDR2 YFSETQ. CDR3 in DNA: TGCGCCAGCAGCTACACCGGGACAAACTATGGCTACACCTTC. It yields the protein CASSYTGTNYGYTF.

This clone was seen a single time. This chain links TRBV6-4 with TRBJ1-1; 7 positions agree with TRBD1. The germline V gene has CDR1 MRHNA and CDR2 SNTAGT. The CDR3 contains 14 residues. The V segment lost 3 bases and the J segment 4 bases; nucleotides outside the gene matches: 5. The CDR3 reads CASSEEGASTEAFF. CDR3 bases: TGTGCCAGCAGTGAAGAGGGGGCTAGCACTGAAGCTTTCTTT.

V usage is TRBV5-6 and J usage is TRBJ2-7; 11 nucleotides match TRBD2. CDR1 and CDR2 from the germline V gene are SGHDT and YYEEEE. This CDR3 has 17 residues. V trimming: 1 base; J trimming: 2 bases; junction bases outside the gene matches: 8. This CDR3 is CASSLTFGTSGPYEQYV. The CDR3 DNA sequence: TGTGCCAGCAGCTTGACTTTCGGGACTAGCGGACCCTACGAGCAGTACGTC.

The genes are TRBV9 and TRBJ1-3, with D possibly TRBD1 on 5 matching bases. This CDR3 comprises 15 residues. Trimming took 3 bases from V and 4 from J, leaving 14 bases between them. Germline CDR1 SGDLS, CDR2 YYNGEE. The CDR3 reads CASSGGEVYGNTIYF. DNA of the CDR3: TGTGCCAGCAGCGGAGGGGAGGTCTACGGAAACACCATATATTTT.

This clone has just a few counts. The rearrangement uses TRBV29-1 and TRBJ2-7, with D possibly TRBD1 on 6 matching bases. CDR3 size: 13 residues. V was pared by 7 bases and J by 2 bases, with 15 bases between. Germline V gene lookup returns CDR1 SQVTM and CDR2 ANQGSEA. The CDR3 sequence is CSARGQSPYEQYV. The CDR3 nucleotides read TGCAGCGCCCGAGGACAGAGCCCCTACGAGCAGTACGTC.

V and J are TRBV12-3 or TRBV12-4 and TRBJ2-7, with D unclear. This CDR3 has 13 amino acids. Between the trimmed V and J ends, which lost 3 bases and 2 bases, there was a span of 8 bases. The CDR3, as DNA: TGTGCCAGCAGTTTTAAACAAACCTACGAGCAGTACGTC. This sequence encodes CASSFKQTYEQYV.

The rearrangement joins TRBV5-5 to TRBJ2-5, with 12 bases lining up with TRBD2. After removal of 0 bases from V and 3 bases from J, the junction contained 9 bases not matched to a gene. The CDR3 runs 18 residues. Germline V gene lookup returns CDR1 SGHKS and CDR2 YYEKEE (reference sequence). This CDR3 reads CASSLVLAGGYDKETQYF. As DNA, the CDR3 is TGTGCCAGCAGCTTGGTTCTAGCGGGAGGGTACGACAAAGAGACCCAGTACTTC.

The chain is built from TRBV3-1 (or the pseudogene TRBV3-2) and TRBJ2-7; D not resolved. V lost 0 bases, J lost 7 bases, and 16 bases lay in between. CDR1 and CDR2 (germline): LGHDT, YNNKEL (reference sequence). The CDR3 extends over 15 amino acids. CDR3 DNA: TGTGCCAGCAGCCAAGATGCAGCGTTATTACGGGAGCAGTACGTC. The encoded protein is CASSQDAALLREQYV.

The genes are TRBV5-1 and TRBJ2-2; 8 nucleotides agree with TRBD2. V lost 5 bases and J lost 4; bases outside the gene matches: 4. The germline V gene has CDR1 SGHRS and CDR2 YFSETQ. The CDR3 sequence is 14 residues long. This CDR3 reads CASRPGTSTGELFF. The CDR3 region has the DNA TGCGCCAGCAGACCCGGGACTAGCACCGGGGAGCTGTTTTTT.

V usage is TRBV9 and J usage is TRBJ2-2; maybe TRBD2 (5 bases). Deletions cut 4 bases from V and 6 bases from J, with 16 bases between. Germline CDR1 is SGDLS and CDR2 is YYNGEE. The CDR3 is 15 residues long. The CDR3 DNA reads TGTGCCAGCAGCCCCGAACCCGAGGGCGCCGGGGAGCTGTTTTTT. Translated, it gives CASSPEPEGAGELFF.

CDR3 protein: CASSLTVLSSDTQYF. Here the CDR3 DNA reads TGTGCCAGCAGCCTCACGGTGTTATCCTCAGATACGCAGTATTTT. The chain links TRBV7-9 to TRBJ2-3; D unresolved. Trimming shortened V by 5 bases and J by 4 bases, and 16 bases separated the two germline ends. From germline, CDR1 is SEHNR and CDR2 FQNEAQ (reference sequence). This CDR3 contains 15 residues.

J is TRBJ1-1 and V is TRBV7-9; 8 positions match TRBD1. The CDR3 is made up of 16 amino acids. Germline V CDR1 and CDR2: SEHNR, FQNEAQ (reference sequence). With V trimmed by 6 bases and J by 3 bases, 12 bases remained unmatched. This CDR3 is CASRAGSGGRDTEAFF. As DNA, the CDR3 is TGTGCCAGCAGGGCAGGCTCAGGGGGCCGGGACACTGAAGCTTTCTTT.

This chain joins TRBV29-1 and TRBJ2-7, with D uncertain. The CDR3 runs 13 residues. The V gene's germline CDR1 is SQVTM and CDR2 ANQGSEA. V shed 6 bases and J shed 0 bases, with 12 bases lying between them. CDR3: CSVTNLSSYEQYV. CDR3 nucleotides: TGCAGCGTCACAAACCTCAGCTCCTACGAGCAGTACGTC.

V is TRBV5-6 and J is TRBJ2-1; weak D call: TRBD2 (6 bases). Germline V gene lookup returns CDR1 SGHDT and CDR2 YYEEEE. The CDR3 covers 14 residues. Trimming took off 0 bases at V and 9 bases at J, with 13 bases between the two ends. CDR3 loop: CASSLGGRLSEQFF. Written as DNA, the CDR3 is TGTGCCAGCAGCTTGGGTGGGAGGCTCAGTGAGCAGTTCTTC.

The rearrangement uses TRBV19 and TRBJ1-2; 8 positions agree with TRBD1. The CDR3 spans 14 residues. V lost 5 bases, J lost 3 bases, and 5 bases stayed unmatched. CDR1 and CDR2 from the germline V gene are LNHDA and SQIVND (reference sequence). CDR3 protein: CASSVGQGYYGYTF. In DNA form, the CDR3 reads TGTGCCAGTAGTGTCGGACAGGGCTACTATGGCTACACCTTC.